This T cell receptor beta chain was obtained from a study of blood T cell repertoires in COVID-19. Turning to the study itself: Both acute and convalescent COVID-19 samples were obtained from the United States, Italy and Spain. PBMCs, B-cell-depleted T cells, or T cells provided the cDNA or gDNA that made up the material.

As handled by the study authors: Quantification of nucleated cells was approximated via reference gene primer amplification. Clones were sequenced by immunoSEQ multiplex PCR, and TCRdb holds only the in-frame ones, with some missing. V, J and clone size were drawn from that table, and D and trimming were deduced from the DNA. The sample holds around 60,000 clones; roughly 84% are singletons and the top ten take about 16%. This CDR3 has 17 residues. Germline assignment: CDR1 KGHSH and CDR2 LQKENI. V was shortened by 3 bases and J by 0 bases, with 15 bases between the two germline ends. Seattle patients were enrolled while actively infected and followed longitudinally.

This chain joins TRBV18 and TRBJ1-3; D is uncertain. Sample: peripheral blood. This TCR came from a man aged 55 to 69 with COVID-19, enrolled during active disease. The CDR3 loop reads CASSPPSGQSSGNTIYF. As DNA, the CDR3 is TGTGCCAGCTCACCCCCCTCGGGTCAGAGCTCTGGAAACACCATATATTTT.